The source of this T cell receptor (beta chain) is a study of OX40 agonist ivuxolimab in advanced cancers. Study information: With ivuxolimab, an agonistic anti-OX40 (CD134) antibody, patients were treated. Melanoma, hepatocellular carcinoma, head and neck or renal cell cancer occurred in dose-escalation patients. Of the patients, three showed partial responses, one with hepatocellular carcinoma and two with cutaneous melanoma. Study-wide results and limits: Among T cells, CD8+ cells averaged more expanded clones than CD4+ cells.

The data were produced by immunoSEQ multiplex PCR, yet TCRdb's version contains in-frame clones alone and is incomplete. The sample yields tens of thousands of clones, 89% seen once. Points on this clone: Its antigen is unidentified.

The length of the CDR3 is 14 residues. CDR1 LNHNV and CDR2 YYDKDF come from the germline V gene (reference sequence). The J segment lost 5 bases and the V segment lost 5 bases, leaving 8 bases of the junction unmatched. Sample: CD4+ or CD8+ T cells sorted from blood, taken in a trial of the OX40 agonist ivuxolimab. The chain carries TRBV15 and TRBJ1-2, with 7 bases lining up with TRBD1. This TCR was sampled from an adult with an advanced solid tumor such as melanoma, head and neck, liver or kidney cancer. The CDR3 loop reads CATSSRDSLYGYTF. The CDR3 nucleotides read TGTGCCACCAGCTCCCGGGACAGCTTGTATGGCTACACCTTC.